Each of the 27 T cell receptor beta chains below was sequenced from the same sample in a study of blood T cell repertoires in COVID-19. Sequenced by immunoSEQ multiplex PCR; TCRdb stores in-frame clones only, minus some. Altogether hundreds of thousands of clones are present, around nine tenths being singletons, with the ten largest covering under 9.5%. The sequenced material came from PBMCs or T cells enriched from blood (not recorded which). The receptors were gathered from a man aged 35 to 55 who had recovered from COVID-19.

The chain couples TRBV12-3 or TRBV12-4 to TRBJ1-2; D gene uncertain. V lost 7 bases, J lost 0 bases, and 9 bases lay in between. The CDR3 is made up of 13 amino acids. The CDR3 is CASKRNANYGYTF. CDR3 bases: TGTGCCAGCAAGAGGAACGCTAACTATGGCTACACCTTC.

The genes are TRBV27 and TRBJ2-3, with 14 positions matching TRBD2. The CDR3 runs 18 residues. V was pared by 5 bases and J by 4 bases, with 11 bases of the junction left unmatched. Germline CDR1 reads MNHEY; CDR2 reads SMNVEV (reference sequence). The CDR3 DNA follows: TGTGCCAGCAGTACCCCCGGGACTAGCGGGAGAACCGCAGATACGCAGTATTTT. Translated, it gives CASSTPGTSGRTADTQYF.

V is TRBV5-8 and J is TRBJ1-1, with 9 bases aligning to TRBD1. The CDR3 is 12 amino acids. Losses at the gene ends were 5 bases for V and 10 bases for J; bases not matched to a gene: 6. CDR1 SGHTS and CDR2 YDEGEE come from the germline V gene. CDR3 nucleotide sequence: TGTGCCAGCAGTTGGGACAGGGCGATAGCTTTCTTT. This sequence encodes CASSWDRAIAFF.

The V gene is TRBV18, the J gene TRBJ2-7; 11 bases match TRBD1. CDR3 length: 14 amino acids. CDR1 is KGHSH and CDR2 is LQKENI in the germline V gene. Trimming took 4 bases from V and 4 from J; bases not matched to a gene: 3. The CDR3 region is CASSQDRGRYEQYF. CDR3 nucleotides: TGTGCCAGCTCACAGGACAGGGGGCGGTACGAGCAGTACTTC.

The CDR3 region is CASSLWTGGNSPLHF. The CDR3 coding sequence is TGCGCCAGCAGCCTATGGACAGGGGGAAATTCACCCCTCCACTTT. J is TRBJ1-6 and V is TRBV4-3; 10 bases are a match to TRBD1. Trimming at V came to 4 bases and at J to 7 bases, leaving 4 bases not matched to a gene. The germline V gene has CDR1 LGHNA and CDR2 YSLEER. CDR3 length: 15 residues.

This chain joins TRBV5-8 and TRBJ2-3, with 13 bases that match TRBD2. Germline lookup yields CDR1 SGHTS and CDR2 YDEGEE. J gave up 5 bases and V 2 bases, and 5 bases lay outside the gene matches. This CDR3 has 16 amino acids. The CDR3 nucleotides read TGTGCCAGCAGCTTCCAAGGACTAGCGGGAGTAGATACGCAGTATTTT. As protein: CASSFQGLAGVDTQYF. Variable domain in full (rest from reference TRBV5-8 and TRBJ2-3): EAGVTQSPTHLIKTRGQQATLRCSPISGHTSVYWYQQALGLGLQFLLWYDEGEERNRGNFPPRFSGRQFPNYSSELNVNALELEDSALYLCASSFQGLAGVDTQYFGPGTRLTVL.

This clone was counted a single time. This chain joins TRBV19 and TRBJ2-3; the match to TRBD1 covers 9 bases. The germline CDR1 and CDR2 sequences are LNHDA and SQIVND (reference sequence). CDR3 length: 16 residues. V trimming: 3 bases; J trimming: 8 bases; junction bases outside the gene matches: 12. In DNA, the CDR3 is TGTGCCAGTAGTATGGGGCGGACAGGGGATGACGGTACGCAGTATTTT. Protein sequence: CASSMGRTGDDGTQYF.

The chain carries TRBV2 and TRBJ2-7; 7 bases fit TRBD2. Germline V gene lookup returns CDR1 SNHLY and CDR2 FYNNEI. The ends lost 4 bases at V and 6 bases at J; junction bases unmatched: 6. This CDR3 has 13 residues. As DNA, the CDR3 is TGTGCCAGCAGTGTTCCAGCGGGAACCGAGCAGTACTTC. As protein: CASSVPAGTEQYF.

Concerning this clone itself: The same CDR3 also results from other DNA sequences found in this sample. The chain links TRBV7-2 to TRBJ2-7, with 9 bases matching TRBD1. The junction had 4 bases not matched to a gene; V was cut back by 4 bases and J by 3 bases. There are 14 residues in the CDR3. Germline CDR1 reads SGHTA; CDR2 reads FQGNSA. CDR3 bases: TGTGCCAGCAGCTCAACGACAGGGGGCTACGAGCAGTACTTC. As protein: CASSSTTGGYEQYF.

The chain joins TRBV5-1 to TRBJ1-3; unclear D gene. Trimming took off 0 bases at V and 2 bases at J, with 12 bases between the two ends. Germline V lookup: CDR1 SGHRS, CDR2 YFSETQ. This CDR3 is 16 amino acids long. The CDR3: CASSLEWQAAGNTIYF. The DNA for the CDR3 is TGCGCCAGCAGCTTGGAGTGGCAGGCAGCTGGAAACACCATATATTTT.

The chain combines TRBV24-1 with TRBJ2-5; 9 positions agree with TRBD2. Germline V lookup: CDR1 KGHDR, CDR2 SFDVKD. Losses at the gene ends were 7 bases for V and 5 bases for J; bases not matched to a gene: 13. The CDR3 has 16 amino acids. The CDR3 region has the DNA TGTGCCACCAGGGGACGAGCGGGAGGTCAGTTGGAGACCCAGTACTTC. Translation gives CATRGRAGGQLETQYF.

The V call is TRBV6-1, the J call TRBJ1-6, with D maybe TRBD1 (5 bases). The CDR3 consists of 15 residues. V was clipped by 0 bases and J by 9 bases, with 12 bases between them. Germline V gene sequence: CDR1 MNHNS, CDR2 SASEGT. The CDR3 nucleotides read TGTGCCAGCAGTGAAGCACGGGGGGGATTTTCACCCCTCCACTTT. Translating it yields CASSEARGGFSPLHF.

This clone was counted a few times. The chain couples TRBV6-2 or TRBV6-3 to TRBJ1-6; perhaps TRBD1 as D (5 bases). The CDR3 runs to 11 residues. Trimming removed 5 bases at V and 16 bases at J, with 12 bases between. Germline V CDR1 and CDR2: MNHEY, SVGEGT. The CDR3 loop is CASSQGVQLHF. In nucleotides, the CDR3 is TGTGCCAGCAGTCAAGGGGTGCAGCTCCACTTT.

CDR3 in DNA: TGTGCCAGCAGCCCGCTAGCGGGGGGGATAAGCACAGATACGCAGTATTTT. Amino acids: CASSPLAGGISTDTQYF. The chain joins TRBV4-2 to TRBJ2-3; 12 bases map to TRBD2. The CDR3 contains 17 residues. V lost 4 bases to trimming and J lost 0 bases; unmatched junction nucleotides: 5. CDR1 is LGHNA, CDR2 YNFKEQ, per germline.

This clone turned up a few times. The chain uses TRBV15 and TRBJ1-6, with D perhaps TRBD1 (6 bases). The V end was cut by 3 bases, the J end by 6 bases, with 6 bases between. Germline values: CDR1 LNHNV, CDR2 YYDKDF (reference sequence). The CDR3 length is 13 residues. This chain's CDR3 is CATSRDSNSPLHF. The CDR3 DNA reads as TGTGCCACCAGCAGGGACAGTAATTCACCCCTCCACTTT. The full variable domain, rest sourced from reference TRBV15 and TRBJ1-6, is DAMVIQNPRYQVTQFGKPVTLSCSQTLNHNVMYWYQQKSSQAPKLLFHYYDKDFNNEADTPDNFQSRRPNTSFCFLDIRSPGLGDTAMYLCATSRDSNSPLHFGNGTRLTVT.

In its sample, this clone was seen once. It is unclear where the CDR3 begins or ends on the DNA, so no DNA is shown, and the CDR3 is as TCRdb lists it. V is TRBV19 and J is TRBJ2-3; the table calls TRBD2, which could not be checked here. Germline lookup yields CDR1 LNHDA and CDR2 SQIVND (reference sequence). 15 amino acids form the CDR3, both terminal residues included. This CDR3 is CASTSGGPSTDTQYF.

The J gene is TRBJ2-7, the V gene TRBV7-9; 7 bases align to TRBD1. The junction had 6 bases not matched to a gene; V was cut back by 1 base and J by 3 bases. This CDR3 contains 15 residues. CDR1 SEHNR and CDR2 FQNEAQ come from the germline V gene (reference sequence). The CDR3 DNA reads TGTGCCAGCAGCTTAGGGACAGGCGAATACTACGAGCAGTACTTC. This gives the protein CASSLGTGEYYEQYF.

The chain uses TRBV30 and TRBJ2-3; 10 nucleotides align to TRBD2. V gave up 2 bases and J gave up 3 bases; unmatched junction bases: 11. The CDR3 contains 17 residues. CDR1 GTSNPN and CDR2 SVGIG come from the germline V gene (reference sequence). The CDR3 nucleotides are TGTGCCTGGAGTCTCCGAGGAGCGGGGGGGGGAACAGATACGCAGTATTTT. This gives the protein CAWSLRGAGGGTDTQYF.

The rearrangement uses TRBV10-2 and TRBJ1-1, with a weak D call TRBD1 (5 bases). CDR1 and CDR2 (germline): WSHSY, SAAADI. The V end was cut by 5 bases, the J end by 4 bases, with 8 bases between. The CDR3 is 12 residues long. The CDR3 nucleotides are TGCGCCAGCAGTCGGCAGGGCACTGAAGCTTTCTTT. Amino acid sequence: CASSRQGTEAFF.

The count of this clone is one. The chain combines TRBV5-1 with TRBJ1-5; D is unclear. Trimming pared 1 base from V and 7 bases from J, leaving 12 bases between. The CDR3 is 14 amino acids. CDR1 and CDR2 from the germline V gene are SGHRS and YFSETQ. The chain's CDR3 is CASSLSGIEQPQHF. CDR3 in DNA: TGCGCCAGCAGCTTGTCGGGAATTGAGCAGCCCCAGCATTTT.

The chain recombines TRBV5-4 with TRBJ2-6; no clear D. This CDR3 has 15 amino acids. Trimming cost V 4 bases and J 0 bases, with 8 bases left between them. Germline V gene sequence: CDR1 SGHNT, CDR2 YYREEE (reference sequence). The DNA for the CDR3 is TGTGCCAGCAGCCCCGTCAGCTCTGGGGCCAACGTCCTGACTTTC. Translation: CASSPVSSGANVLTF.

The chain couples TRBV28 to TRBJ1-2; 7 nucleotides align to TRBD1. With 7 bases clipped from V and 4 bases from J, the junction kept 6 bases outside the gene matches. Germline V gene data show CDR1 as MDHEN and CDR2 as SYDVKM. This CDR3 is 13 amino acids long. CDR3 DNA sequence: TGTGCCAGCACCCCAGACAGGGCCTATGGCTACACCTTC. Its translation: CASTPDRAYGYTF.

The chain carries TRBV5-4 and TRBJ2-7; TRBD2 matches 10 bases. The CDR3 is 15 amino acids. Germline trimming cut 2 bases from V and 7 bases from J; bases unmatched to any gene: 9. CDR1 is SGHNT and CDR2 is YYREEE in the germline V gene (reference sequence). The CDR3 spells CASSLAGGKGWEQYF. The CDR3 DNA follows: TGTGCCAGCAGCTTAGCGGGGGGGAAGGGTTGGGAGCAGTACTTC.

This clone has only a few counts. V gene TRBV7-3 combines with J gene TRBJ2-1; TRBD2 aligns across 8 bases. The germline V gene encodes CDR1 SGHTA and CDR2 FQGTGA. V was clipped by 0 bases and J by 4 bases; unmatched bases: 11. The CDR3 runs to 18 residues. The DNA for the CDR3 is TGTGCCAGCAGCTTAACATCAGTCCCGACTAGCGAATACAATGAGCAGTTCTTC. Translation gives CASSLTSVPTSEYNEQFF. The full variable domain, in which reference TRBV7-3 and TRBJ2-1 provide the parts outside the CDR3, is GAGVSQTPSNKVTEKGKYVELRCDPISGHTALYWYRQSLGQGPEFLIYFQGTGAADDSGLPNDRFFAVRPEGSVSTLKIQRTERGDSAVYLCASSLTSVPTSEYNEQFFGPGTRLTVL.

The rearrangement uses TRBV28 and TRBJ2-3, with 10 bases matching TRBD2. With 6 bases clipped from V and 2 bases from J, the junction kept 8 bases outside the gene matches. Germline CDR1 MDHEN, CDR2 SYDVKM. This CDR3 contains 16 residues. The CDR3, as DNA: TGTGCCAGCAGGCCCGGCCTAGCGGGGGACACAGATACGCAGTATTTT. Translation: CASRPGLAGDTDTQYF.

The CDR3 here is CASSLDSTLTGSTDTQYF. Here the CDR3 DNA reads TGTGCCAGCAGCTTAGACTCGACTTTGACCGGGTCCACAGATACGCAGTATTTT. The J gene is TRBJ2-3, the V gene TRBV11-2; D is unclear. Per the germline V gene, CDR1 is SGHAT and CDR2 is FQNNGV. CDR3 length equals 18 residues. V lost 0 bases, J lost 2 bases, and 18 bases lay in between. The variable domain in full, with the rest retrieved from reference TRBV11-2 and TRBJ2-3, is EAGVAQSPRYKIIEKRQSVAFWCNPISGHATLYWYQQILGQGPKLLIQFQNNGVVDDSQLPKDRFSAERLKGVDSTLKIQPAKLEDSAVYLCASSLDSTLTGSTDTQYFGPGTRLTVL.

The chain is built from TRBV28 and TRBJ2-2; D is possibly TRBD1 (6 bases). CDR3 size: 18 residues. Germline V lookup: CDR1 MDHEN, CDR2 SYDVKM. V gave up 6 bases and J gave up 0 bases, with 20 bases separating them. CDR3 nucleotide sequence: TGTGCCAGCAGCCCCTCAGACAGGTTTCTCCCGAACACCGGGGAGCTGTTTTTT. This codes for CASSPSDRFLPNTGELFF. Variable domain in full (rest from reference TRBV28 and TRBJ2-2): DVKVTQSSRYLVKRTGEKVFLECVQDMDHENMFWYRQDPGLGLRLIYFSYDVKMKEKGDIPEGYSVSREKKERFSLILESASTNQTSMYLCASSPSDRFLPNTGELFFGEGSRLTVL.